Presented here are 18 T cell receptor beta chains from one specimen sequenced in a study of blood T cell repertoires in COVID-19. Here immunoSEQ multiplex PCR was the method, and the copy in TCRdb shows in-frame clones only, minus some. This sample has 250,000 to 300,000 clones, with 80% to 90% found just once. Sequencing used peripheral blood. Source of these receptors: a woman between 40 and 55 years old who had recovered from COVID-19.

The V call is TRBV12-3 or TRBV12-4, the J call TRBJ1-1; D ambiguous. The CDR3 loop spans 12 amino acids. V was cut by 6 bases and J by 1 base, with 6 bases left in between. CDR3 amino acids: CASRPRNTEAFF. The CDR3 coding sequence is TGTGCCAGCAGGCCTAGGAACACTGAAGCTTTCTTT.

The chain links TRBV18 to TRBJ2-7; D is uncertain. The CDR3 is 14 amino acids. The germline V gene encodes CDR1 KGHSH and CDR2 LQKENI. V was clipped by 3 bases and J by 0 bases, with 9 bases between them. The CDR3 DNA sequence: TGTGCCAGCTCACCTGATACTGGCTCCTACGAGCAGTACTTC. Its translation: CASSPDTGSYEQYF.

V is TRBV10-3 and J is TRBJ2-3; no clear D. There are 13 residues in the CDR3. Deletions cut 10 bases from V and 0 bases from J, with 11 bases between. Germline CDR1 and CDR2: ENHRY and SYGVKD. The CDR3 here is CATKPTSTDTQYF. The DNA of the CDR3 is TGTGCCACTAAGCCCACCAGCACAGATACGCAGTATTTT.

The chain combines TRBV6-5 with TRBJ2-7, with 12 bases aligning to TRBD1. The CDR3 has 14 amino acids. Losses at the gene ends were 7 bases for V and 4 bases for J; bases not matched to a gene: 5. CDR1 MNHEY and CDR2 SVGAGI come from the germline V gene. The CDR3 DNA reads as TGTGCCAGCATCCTGGGACAGGGGGCTTACGAGCAGTACTTC. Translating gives CASILGQGAYEQYF.

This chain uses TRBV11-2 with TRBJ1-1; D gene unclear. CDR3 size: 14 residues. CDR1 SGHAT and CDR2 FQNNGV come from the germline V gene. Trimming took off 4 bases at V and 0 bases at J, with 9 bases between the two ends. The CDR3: CASSSPRVNTEAFF. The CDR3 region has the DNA TGTGCCAGCAGCTCGCCCCGCGTGAACACTGAAGCTTTCTTT.

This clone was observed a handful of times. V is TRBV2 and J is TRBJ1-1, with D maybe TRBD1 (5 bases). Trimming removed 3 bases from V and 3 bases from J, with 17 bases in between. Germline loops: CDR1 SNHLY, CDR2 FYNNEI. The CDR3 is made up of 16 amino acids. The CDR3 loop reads CASSEGGTGIYTEAFF. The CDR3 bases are TGTGCCAGCAGTGAGGGGGGGACGGGTATTTACACTGAAGCTTTCTTT.

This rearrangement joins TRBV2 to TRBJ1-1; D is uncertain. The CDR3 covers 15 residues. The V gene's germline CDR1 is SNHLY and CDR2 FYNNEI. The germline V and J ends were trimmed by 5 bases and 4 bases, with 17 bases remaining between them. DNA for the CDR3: TGTGCCAGCAGTCTGACCGGAGTCGGCGGCACTGAAGCTTTCTTT. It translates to CASSLTGVGGTEAFF.

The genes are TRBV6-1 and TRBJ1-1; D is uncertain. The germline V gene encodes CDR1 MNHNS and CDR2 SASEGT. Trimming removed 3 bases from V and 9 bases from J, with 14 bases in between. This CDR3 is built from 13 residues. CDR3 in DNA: TGTGCCAGCAGTGACCGGGCCCAGCGGAAAGCTTTCTTT. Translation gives CASSDRAQRKAFF.

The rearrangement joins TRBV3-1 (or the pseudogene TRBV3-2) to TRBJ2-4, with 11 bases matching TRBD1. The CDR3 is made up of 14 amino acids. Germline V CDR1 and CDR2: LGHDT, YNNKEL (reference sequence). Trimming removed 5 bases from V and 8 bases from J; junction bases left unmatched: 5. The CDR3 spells CASSRRDRGDIQYF. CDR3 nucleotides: TGTGCCAGCAGCAGGCGGGACAGGGGGGACATTCAGTACTTC.

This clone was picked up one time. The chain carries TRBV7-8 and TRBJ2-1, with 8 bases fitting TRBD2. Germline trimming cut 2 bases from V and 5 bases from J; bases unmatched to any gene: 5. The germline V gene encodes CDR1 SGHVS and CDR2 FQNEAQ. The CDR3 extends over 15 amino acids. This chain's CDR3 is CASSLQRGGHNEQFF. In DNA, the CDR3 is TGTGCCAGCAGCTTACAACGGGGGGGCCACAATGAGCAGTTCTTC.

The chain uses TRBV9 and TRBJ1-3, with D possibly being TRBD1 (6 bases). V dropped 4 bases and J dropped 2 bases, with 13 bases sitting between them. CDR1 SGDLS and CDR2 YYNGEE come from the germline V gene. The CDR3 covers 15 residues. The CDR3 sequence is CASSPQGWPGNTIYF. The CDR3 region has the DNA TGTGCCAGCAGCCCGCAGGGGTGGCCTGGAAACACCATATATTTT.

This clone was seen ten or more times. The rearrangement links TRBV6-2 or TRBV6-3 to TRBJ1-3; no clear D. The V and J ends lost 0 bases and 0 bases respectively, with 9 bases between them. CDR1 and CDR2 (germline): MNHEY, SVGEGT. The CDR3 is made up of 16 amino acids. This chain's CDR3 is CASSYSGHDSGNTIYF. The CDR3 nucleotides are TGTGCCAGCAGTTACTCGGGCCATGACTCTGGAAACACCATATATTTT.

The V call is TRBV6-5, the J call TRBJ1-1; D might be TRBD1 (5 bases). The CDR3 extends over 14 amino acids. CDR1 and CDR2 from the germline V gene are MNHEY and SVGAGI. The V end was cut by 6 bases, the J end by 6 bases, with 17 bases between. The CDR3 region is CASRLQTWGPEAFF. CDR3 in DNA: TGTGCCAGCAGACTACAGACGTGGGGCCCTGAAGCTTTCTTT.

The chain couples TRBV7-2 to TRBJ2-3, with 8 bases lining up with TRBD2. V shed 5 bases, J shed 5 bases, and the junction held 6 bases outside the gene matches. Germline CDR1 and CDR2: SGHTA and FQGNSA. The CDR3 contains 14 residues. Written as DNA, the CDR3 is TGTGCCAGCAGCCCGGGGGGGCGGAGAGATACGCAGTATTTT. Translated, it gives CASSPGGRRDTQYF.

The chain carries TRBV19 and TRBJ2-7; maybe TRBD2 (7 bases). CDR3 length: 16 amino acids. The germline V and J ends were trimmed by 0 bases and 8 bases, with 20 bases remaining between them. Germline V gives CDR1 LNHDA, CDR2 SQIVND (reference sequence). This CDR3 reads CASSIDSRGGRKKQYF. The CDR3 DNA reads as TGTGCCAGTAGTATAGATAGTAGGGGGGGCCGAAAAAAGCAGTACTTC. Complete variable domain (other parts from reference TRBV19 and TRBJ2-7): DGGITQSPKYLFRKEGQNVTLSCEQNLNHDAMYWYRQDPGQGLRLIYYSQIVNDFQKGDIAEGYSVSREKKESFPLTVTSAQKNPTAFYLCASSIDSRGGRKKQYFGPGTRLTVT.

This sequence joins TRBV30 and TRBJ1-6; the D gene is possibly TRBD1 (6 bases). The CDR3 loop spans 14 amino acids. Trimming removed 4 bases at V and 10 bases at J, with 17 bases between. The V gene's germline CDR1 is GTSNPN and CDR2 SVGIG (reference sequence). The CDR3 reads CAWKGNRERSPLHF. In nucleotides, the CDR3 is TGTGCCTGGAAGGGTAACAGGGAGCGATCACCCCTCCACTTT.

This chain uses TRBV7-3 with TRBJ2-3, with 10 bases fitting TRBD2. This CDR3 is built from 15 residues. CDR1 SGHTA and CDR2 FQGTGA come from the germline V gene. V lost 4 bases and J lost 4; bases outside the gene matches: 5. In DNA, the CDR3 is TGTGCCAGCAGCTATAGCGGGGGGACGGCAGATACGCAGTATTTT. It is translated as CASSYSGGTADTQYF.

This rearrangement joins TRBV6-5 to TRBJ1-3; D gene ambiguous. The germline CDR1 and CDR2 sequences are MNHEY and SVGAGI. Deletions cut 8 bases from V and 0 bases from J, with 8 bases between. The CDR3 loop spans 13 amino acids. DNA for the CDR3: TGTGCCAGCGCGTCTGACTCTGGAAACACCATATATTTT. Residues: CASASDSGNTIYF.